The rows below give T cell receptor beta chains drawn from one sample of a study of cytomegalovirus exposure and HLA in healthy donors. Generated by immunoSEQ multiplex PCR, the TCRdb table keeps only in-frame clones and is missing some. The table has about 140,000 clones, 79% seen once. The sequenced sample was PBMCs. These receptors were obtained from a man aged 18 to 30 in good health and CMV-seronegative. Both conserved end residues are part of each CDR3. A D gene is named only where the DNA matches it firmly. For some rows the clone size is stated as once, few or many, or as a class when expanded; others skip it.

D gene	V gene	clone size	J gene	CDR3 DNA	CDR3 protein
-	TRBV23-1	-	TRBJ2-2	TGCGCCAGCACCCCCTATTGGACACCTCCGAACACCGGGGAGCTGTTTTTT	CASTPYWTPPNTGELFF
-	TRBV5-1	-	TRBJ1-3	TGCGCCAGCAGCCCGGGCCACAGGGCTGGAAACACCATATATTTT	CASSPGHRAGNTIYF
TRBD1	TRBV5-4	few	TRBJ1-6	TGTGCCAGCAGTCGGGACAGGCTTAGCTCCTATAATTCACCCCTCCACTTT	CASSRDRLSSYNSPLHF
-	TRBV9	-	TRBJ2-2	TGTGCCAGCAGCGTAGATGCAGGGTCCACCGGGGAGCTGTTTTTT	CASSVDAGSTGELFF
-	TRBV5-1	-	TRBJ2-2	TGCGCCAGCTCCATGGAGGGGCGGGGGGAGCTGTTTTTT	CASSMEGRGELFF
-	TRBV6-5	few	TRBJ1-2	TGTGCCAGCAGTTCACCTAGGAGGGATTTATATGGCTACACCTTC	CASSSPRRDLYGYTF
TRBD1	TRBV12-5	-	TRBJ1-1	TGTGCTAGTGGTAGGACGAACAGGGGACAGCACCTTCTGAACACTGAAGCTTTCTTT	CASGRTNRGQHLLNTEAFF
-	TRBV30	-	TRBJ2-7	TGTGCCTGGAGCCAGCCGGGGGAGTACGAGCAGTACTTC	CAWSQPGEYEQYF
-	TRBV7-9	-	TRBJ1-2	TGTGCCAGCAGCTTGGGGTTGGAGGGCTATGGCTACACCTTC	CASSLGLEGYGYTF
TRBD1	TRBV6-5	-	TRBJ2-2	TGTGCCAGCAGTTTGGGACAGGGGTCTGTCACCGGGGAGCTGTTTTTT	CASSLGQGSVTGELFF
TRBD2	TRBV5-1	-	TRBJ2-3	TGCGCCAGCAGCTCGGGAGGGGGGGGAGGAGATACGCAGTATTTT	CASSSGGGGGDTQYF
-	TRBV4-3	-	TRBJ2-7	TGCGCCAGCAGCCAAGAGAGGGAAGGCCTTTCTTCCTATGAGCAGTACTTC	CASSQEREGLSSYEQYF
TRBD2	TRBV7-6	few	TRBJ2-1	TGTGCCAGCAGCTTAGGGGCGGGAGGGGGCGAGTTCAATGAGCAGTTCTTC	CASSLGAGGGEFNEQFF
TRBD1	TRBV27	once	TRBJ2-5	TGTGCCAGCAGTTCGACAGGGGTGGAGACCCAGTACTTC	CASSSTGVETQYF
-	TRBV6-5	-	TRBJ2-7	TGTGCCAGCGGAATGTGGGGCAGCTACGAGCAGTACTTC	CASGMWGSYEQYF
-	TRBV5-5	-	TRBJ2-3	TGTGCCAGCAGCCCCGATTCCGGGATTTTCGCAGATACGCAGTATTTT	CASSPDSGIFADTQYF
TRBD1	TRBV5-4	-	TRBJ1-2	TGTGCCAGCAGGCGTCGGGACAGATTCGGCTACACCTTC	CASRRRDRFGYTF
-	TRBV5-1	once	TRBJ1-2	TGCGCCAGCAGCCCCCCCGGCAGGAACTATGGCTACACCTTC	CASSPPGRNYGYTF
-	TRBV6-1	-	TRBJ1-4	TGTGCCAGCAGGGGGGCAGCAGGGACTAATGAAAAACTGTTTTTT	CASRGAAGTNEKLFF
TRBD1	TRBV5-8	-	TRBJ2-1	TGTGCCAGCAGCCCAGGACAGGGGGGGAATGAGCAGTTCTTC	CASSPGQGGNEQFF
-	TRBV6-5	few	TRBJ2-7	TGTGCCAGCAGTTACAGGGAAGCGGGCTACGAGCAGTACTTC	CASSYREAGYEQYF
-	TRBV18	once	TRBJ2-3	TGTGCCAGCTCACCAAGGGGCCTTGCGCAGTATTTT	CASSPRGLAQYF
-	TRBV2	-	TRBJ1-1	TGTGCCAGCAGTGGTCAGGGAAACACTGAAGCTTTCTTT	CASSGQGNTEAFF
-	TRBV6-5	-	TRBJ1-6	TGTGCCAGCAGTTCAGGGCTCTCCTATAATTCACCCCTCCACTTT	CASSSGLSYNSPLHF
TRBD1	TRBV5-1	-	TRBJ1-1	TGCGCCAGCAGCCTGAGGACAGGGGATCCGTCGGCTTTCTTT	CASSLRTGDPSAFF
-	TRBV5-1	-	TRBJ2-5	TGCGCCAGCAGCTTGGTCCGAGAGACCCAGTACTTC	CASSLVRETQYF
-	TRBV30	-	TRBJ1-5	TGTGCCTGGAGTTCAGGTTATAGCAATCAGCCCCAGCATTTT	CAWSSGYSNQPQHF
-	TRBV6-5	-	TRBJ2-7	TGTGCCAGCATCCCTGACGGAGGATACGAGCAGTACTTC	CASIPDGGYEQYF
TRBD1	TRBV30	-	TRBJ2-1	TGTGCCTGGAGTGGACAGGGCGTACGCAATGAGCAGTTCTTC	CAWSGQGVRNEQFF
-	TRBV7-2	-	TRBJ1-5	TGTGCCAGCAGCCGAGAGGGAGGGGGCAATCAGCCCCAGCATTTT	CASSREGGGNQPQHF
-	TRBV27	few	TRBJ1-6	TGTGCCAGCGGCTACAGCTCCTATAATTCACCCCTCCACTTT	CASGYSSYNSPLHF
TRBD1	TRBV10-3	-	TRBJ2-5	TGTGCCATCAGTACCAGGGACAGGGATGGCCAAGAGACCCAGTACTTC	CAISTRDRDGQETQYF
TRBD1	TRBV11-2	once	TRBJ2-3	TGTGCCAGCAGCTTAAGCGGGACAGGGTTGGATACGCAGTATTTT	CASSLSGTGLDTQYF
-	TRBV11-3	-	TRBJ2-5	TGTGCCAGCAGCTTAGTTCTGGAGACCCAGTACTTC	CASSLVLETQYF
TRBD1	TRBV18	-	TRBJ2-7	TGTGCCAGCTCACCACAGGGGGCCTGGGAGCAGTACTTC	CASSPQGAWEQYF
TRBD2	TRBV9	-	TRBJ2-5	TGTGCCAGCAGCGTAGAGGGCGGGAGCCAAGAGACCCAGTACTTC	CASSVEGGSQETQYF
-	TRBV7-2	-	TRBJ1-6	TGTGCCAGCAGCCGTGACATTCGGTCTAATTCACCCCTCCACTTT	CASSRDIRSNSPLHF
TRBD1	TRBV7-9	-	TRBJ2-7	TGTGCCAGCGATCATACGCAGCAGACAGGGGGCTACGAGCAGTACTTC	CASDHTQQTGGYEQYF